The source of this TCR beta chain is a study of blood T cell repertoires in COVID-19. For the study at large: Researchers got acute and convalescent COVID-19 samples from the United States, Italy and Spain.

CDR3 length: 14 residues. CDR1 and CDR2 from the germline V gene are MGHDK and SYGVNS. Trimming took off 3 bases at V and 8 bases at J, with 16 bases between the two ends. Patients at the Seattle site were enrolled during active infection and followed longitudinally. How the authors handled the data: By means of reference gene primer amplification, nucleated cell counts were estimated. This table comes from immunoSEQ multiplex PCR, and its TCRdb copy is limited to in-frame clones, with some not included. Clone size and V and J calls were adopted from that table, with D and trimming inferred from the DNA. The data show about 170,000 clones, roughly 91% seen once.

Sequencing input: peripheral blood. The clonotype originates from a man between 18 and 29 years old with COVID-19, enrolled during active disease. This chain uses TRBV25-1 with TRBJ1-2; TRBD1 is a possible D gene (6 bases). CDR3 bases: TGTGCCAGCAGTGATGGGGGACACCGGTTGGGCTACACCTTC. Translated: CASSDGGHRLGYTF.